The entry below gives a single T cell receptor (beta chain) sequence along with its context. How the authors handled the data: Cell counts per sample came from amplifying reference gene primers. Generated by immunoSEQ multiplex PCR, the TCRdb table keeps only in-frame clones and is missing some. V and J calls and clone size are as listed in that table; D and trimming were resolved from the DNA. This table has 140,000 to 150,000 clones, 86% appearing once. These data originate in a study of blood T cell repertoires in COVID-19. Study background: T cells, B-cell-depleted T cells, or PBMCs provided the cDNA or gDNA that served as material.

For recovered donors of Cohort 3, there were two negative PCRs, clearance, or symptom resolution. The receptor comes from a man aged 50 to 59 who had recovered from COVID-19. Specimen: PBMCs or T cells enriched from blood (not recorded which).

The CDR3 nucleotides are TGTGCCAGCAGCCAGATATACAGGGGGAACTATGGCTACACCTTC. As protein: CASSQIYRGNYGYTF. The genes are TRBV3-1 (or the pseudogene TRBV3-2) and TRBJ1-2, with TRBD1 identical over 8 bases. CDR3 size: 15 residues. The trim removed 3 bases at V and 2 bases at J, leaving 5 bases unmatched. Germline V CDR1 and CDR2: LGHDT, YNNKEL (reference sequence).